The 6 T cell receptor beta chains below were found in one sample sequenced in a study of monozygotic twins with inflammatory bowel disease. TCRdb reprocessed the 5' RACE reads, keeping one entry per CDR3 protein, no DNA. The table gives 150,000 or so distinct CDR3 sequences; the top ten clones make up less than 8% of it. The sequenced material came from blood. Every receptor here comes from a human donor with ulcerative colitis or Crohn's disease, or a healthy co-twin of an affected twin (not recorded which).

The chain carries TRBV14 and TRBJ1-1. Germline lookup yields CDR1 SGHDN and CDR2 FVKESK. The CDR3 is 16 residues long. The CDR3 sequence is CASSHRRGGMNTEAFF.

This chain links TRBV15 with TRBJ1-4; TCRdb's D gene call, TRBD1, goes unchecked for lack of DNA. Germline V gives CDR1 LNHNV, CDR2 YYDKDF (reference sequence). The CDR3 contains 13 residues. CDR3 sequence reads: CATSGGLREKLFF.

The CDR3 reads CASSLTGKDEQYF. This chain uses TRBV5-1 with TRBJ2-7; TCRdb's D gene call, TRBD1, goes unchecked for lack of DNA. The germline V gene has CDR1 SGHRS and CDR2 YFSETQ. CDR3 length equals 13 residues.

This chain connects TRBV29-1 to TRBJ2-7. This CDR3 contains 13 residues. In germline, CDR1 is SQVTM, CDR2 ANQGSEA. The CDR3 region is CSVEGNYPYEQYF.

The J gene is TRBJ2-5, the V gene TRBV20-1; TCRdb's D call of TRBD2 is untestable without DNA. CDR1 is DFQATT and CDR2 is SNEGSKA in the germline V gene (reference sequence). The CDR3 extends over 15 amino acids. The CDR3 region is CSPPSGLGGGETQYF.

V usage is TRBV7-9 and J usage is TRBJ2-1; TCRdb returns TRBD2, unconfirmable since there is no DNA. The length of the CDR3 is 15 residues. CDR1 is SEHNR and CDR2 is FQNEAQ in the germline V gene (reference sequence). The CDR3 protein is CASSSASGVYNEQFF.